In its sample, the clone carrying this T cell receptor beta chain was seen a few times. The CDR3 length is 15 residues. After removal of 5 bases from V and 2 bases from J, the junction contained 8 bases not matched to a gene. Germline V CDR1 and CDR2: SGHAT, FQNNGV. These data originate in a study of type 1 regulatory T cells. On the study more broadly: An in vitro protocol generated T-allo10, a Tr1-enriched, alloantigen-specific CD4 T cell product.

TCRdb reanalysed the reads using MiXCR and keeps one entry per CDR3 protein. Among approximately 90,000 distinct CDR3 sequences listed, around a third were seen once. The TCR sequence derives from a human donor in good health. Specimen: CD4+ T cells, either the whole sample or a sorted fraction (not recorded which). The V call is TRBV11-2, the J call TRBJ2-5; 7 bases match TRBD2. CDR3: CASSEYRGEQETQYF. In nucleotides, the CDR3 is TGTGCCAGCAGCGAATACCGGGGGGAACAAGAGACCCAGTACTTC. The entire variable domain, with the rest obtained from reference TRBV11-2 and TRBJ2-5, is as follows: EAGVAQSPRYKIIEKRQSVAFWCNPISGHATLYWYQQILGQGPKLLIQFQNNGVVDDSQLPKDRFSAERLKGVDSTLKIQPAKLEDSAVYLCASSEYRGEQETQYFGPGTRLLVL.